This TCR beta chain was captured by sequencing in a study of T cells in Graves' hyperthyroidism and ophthalmopathy. Study-wide results and limits: The model forecast ophthalmopathy, anticipating it by a median approximately 6 months before onset.

On this clonotype: Its antigen is not known.

RNA transcripts served as the template for amplifying TCR beta CDR3 regions. A first-round RT-PCR of the TCR CDR3 used the HTBI primer set. TCRdb re-called the multiplex PCR reads through MiXCR, storing one row per CDR3 protein. The sample contains roughly 500,000 distinct CDR3 sequences, around 46% of which appear only once. V shed 3 bases and J shed 11 bases, with 5 bases lying between them. The CDR3 consists of 10 residues. The germline CDR1 and CDR2 sequences are MDHEN and SYDVKM. The sequence came from an adult woman with Graves' disease, either hyperthyroidism or ophthalmopathy (not recorded which). The chain is built from TRBV28 and TRBJ1-3, with D unclear. Sample: peripheral blood or thyroid tissue (not recorded which). CDR3 coding DNA: TGTGCCAGCAGTTTCCCCCCCATATATTTT. Its protein product is CASSFPPIYF.